Presented here are 24 T cell receptor beta chains from one specimen sequenced in a study of blood T cell repertoires in COVID-19. Only in-frame clones appear in the TCRdb table, and some are missing; sequencing was by immunoSEQ multiplex PCR. The data contain about 190,000 clones, 89% of them singletons. Sequencing was done on a sample of peripheral blood. These receptors originate from a man aged 35 to 55 with acute or convalescent COVID-19.

The chain combines TRBV28 with TRBJ2-7; possibly TRBD2 for D (6 bases). Per the germline V gene, CDR1 is MDHEN and CDR2 is SYDVKM. The CDR3 runs to 13 residues. The V gene lost 3 bases and the J gene lost 3 bases, with 9 bases spanning the gap. CDR3 sequence reads: CASSLGGFYEQYF. Written as DNA, the CDR3 is TGTGCCAGCAGTTTGGGAGGATTCTACGAGCAGTACTTC.

The rearrangement joins TRBV3-1 (or the pseudogene TRBV3-2) to TRBJ2-5; the D is unclear. The V end lost 0 bases, the J end lost 5 bases, and 13 bases lay between the germline ends. CDR1 and CDR2 (germline): LGHDT, YNNKEL (reference sequence). The CDR3 is 15 residues long. The CDR3 DNA is TGTGCCAGCAGCCAAGATCCGAATCTAGGCGAGACCCAGTACTTC. As protein: CASSQDPNLGETQYF.

This clone was counted once. V is TRBV29-1 and J is TRBJ2-1, with TRBD1 matching over 10 bases. Germline V gives CDR1 SQVTM, CDR2 ANQGSEA. Trimming at V came to 6 bases and at J to 10 bases, leaving 6 bases not matched to a gene. CDR3 length equals 12 residues. The CDR3 protein is CSVTGGSGEQFF. CDR3 coding DNA: TGCAGCGTGACAGGGGGCTCAGGGGAGCAGTTCTTC.

V and J are TRBV7-9 and TRBJ1-4; TRBD1 aligns across 8 bases. The V segment lost 6 bases and the J segment 5 bases; nucleotides outside the gene matches: 11. The CDR3 sequence is 16 residues long. Germline CDR1 and CDR2: SEHNR and FQNEAQ (reference sequence). CDR3 sequence (DNA): TGTGCCAGCAGTCCCCTCAGGGGGCGAATGAATGAAAAACTGTTTTTT. Translated: CASSPLRGRMNEKLFF.

V is TRBV28 and J is TRBJ1-5; 10 bases line up with TRBD1. Germline V lookup: CDR1 MDHEN, CDR2 SYDVKM. This CDR3 has 19 residues. V lost 7 bases, J lost 0 bases, and 15 bases stayed unmatched. The CDR3 sequence: CASTHPGTGVFYSNQPQHF. The CDR3 DNA is TGTGCCAGCACCCACCCCGGGACAGGGGTTTTTTATAGCAATCAGCCCCAGCATTTT.

On this clone itself: Other nucleotide sequences from this sample produce the same CDR3. J is TRBJ1-2 and V is TRBV7-2; the match to TRBD1 covers 11 bases. This CDR3 is built from 14 residues. Germline values: CDR1 SGHTA, CDR2 FQGNSA. J gave up 4 bases and V 5 bases, and 3 bases lay outside the gene matches. CDR3 region: CASSPGTGGYGYTF. DNA for the CDR3: TGTGCCAGCAGCCCGGGGACAGGGGGCTATGGCTACACCTTC.

J is TRBJ2-3 and V is TRBV27; weak D call: TRBD1 (6 bases). The CDR3 is 16 residues long. The V end was cut by 9 bases, the J end by 5 bases, with 24 bases between. CDR1 MNHEY and CDR2 SMNVEV come from the germline V gene (reference sequence). In DNA, the CDR3 is TGTGCCAGTCTCCCCGCCGGGACCAGGGGTAGAGATACGCAGTATTTT. It yields the protein CASLPAGTRGRDTQYF.

The CDR3 nucleotides read TGTGCCAGCTCGTACGGGAGCAATCAGCCCCAGCATTTT. Translated, it gives CASSYGSNQPQHF. This sequence joins TRBV18 and TRBJ1-5; D is uncertain. This CDR3 spans 13 amino acids. Trimming left V 6 bases short and J 1 base short, with 7 bases between. Germline V CDR1 and CDR2: KGHSH, LQKENI.

The rearrangement joins TRBV28 to TRBJ1-2; TRBD1 matches at 9 bases. The CDR3 runs to 14 residues. J gave up 6 bases and V 5 bases, and 7 bases lay outside the gene matches. In germline, CDR1 is MDHEN, CDR2 SYDVKM. The CDR3 sequence is CASSQLGTGNGYTF. CDR3 in DNA: TGTGCCAGCAGTCAACTAGGGACAGGGAATGGCTACACCTTC.

The V and J genes are TRBV6-1 and TRBJ2-3, with unresolved D. Germline V CDR1 and CDR2: MNHNS, SASEGT. V lost 2 bases and J lost 2, with 17 bases in between. This CDR3 has 17 residues. CDR3 loop: CASSEKHRQDYTDTQYF. The CDR3 bases are TGTGCCAGCAGTGAAAAGCATCGTCAGGATTACACAGATACGCAGTATTTT.

The V and J genes are TRBV10-3 and TRBJ2-3, with 8 bases matching TRBD1. The trim removed 7 bases at V and 3 bases at J, leaving 9 bases unmatched. The germline CDR1 and CDR2 sequences are ENHRY and SYGVKD. The CDR3 contains 15 residues. CDR3 DNA sequence: TGTGCCATCAATTCCGGGACAGGATATACAGATACGCAGTATTTT. Translating gives CAINSGTGYTDTQYF.

This chain links TRBV11-2 with TRBJ1-1; unclear D gene. This CDR3 region has 16 residues. Per germline, CDR1 SGHAT and CDR2 FQNNGV. Trimming took 6 bases from V and 0 from J, leaving 17 bases between them. The CDR3 sequence is CASSQHGIVLNTEAFF. The CDR3 DNA reads as TGTGCCAGCAGTCAGCACGGGATTGTGTTGAACACTGAAGCTTTCTTT.

This chain uses TRBV7-9 with TRBJ2-1, with TRBD2 matching over 8 bases. Germline-derived CDR1 and CDR2 are SEHNR and FQNEAQ (reference sequence). This CDR3 has 16 residues. The V segment lost 4 bases and the J segment 1 base; nucleotides outside the gene matches: 6. The chain's CDR3 is CASSSKRGNSYNEQFF. The CDR3 DNA follows: TGTGCCAGCAGCTCAAAGCGGGGGAATTCCTACAATGAGCAGTTCTTC. Looking up the rest from reference TRBV7-9 and TRBJ2-1 gives the full variable domain: DTGVSQNPRHKITKRGQNVTFRCDPISEHNRLYWYRQTLGQGPEFLTYFQNEAQLEKSRLLSDRFSAERPKGSFSTLEIQRTEQGDSAMYLCASSSKRGNSYNEQFFGPGTRLTVL.

The V and J genes are TRBV7-8 and TRBJ2-3; the D gene is possibly TRBD1 (5 bases). The CDR3 spans 12 residues. V lost 5 bases to trimming and J lost 8 bases, with 11 bases between them. Germline values: CDR1 SGHVS, CDR2 FQNEAQ. The CDR3 DNA reads as TGTGCCAGCAGCCTGACAGTGAGTACGCAGTATTTT. Residues: CASSLTVSTQYF.

The chain uses TRBV10-2 and TRBJ2-7, with TRBD2 as a possible D gene (6 bases). The germline CDR1 and CDR2 sequences are WSHSY and SAAADI. V dropped 2 bases and J dropped 7 bases, with 24 bases sitting between them. This CDR3 contains 17 residues. CDR3 bases: TGCGCCAGCAGTGAGCCGAAACCCTCGGCGGGGCCCACGGAGCAGTACTTC. As protein: CASSEPKPSAGPTEQYF.

This clone has only one observation. The chain links TRBV7-2 to TRBJ2-1; 16 nucleotides agree with TRBD2. Unmatched junction bases numbered 3, after V lost 2 bases and J lost 5 bases. Per germline, CDR1 SGHTA and CDR2 FQGNSA. The CDR3 length is 17 residues. Written as DNA, the CDR3 is TGTGCCAGCAGCTTACCGGGACTAGCGGGGGGGCACAATGAGCAGTTCTTC. Its translation: CASSLPGLAGGHNEQFF.

This chain joins TRBV6-6 and TRBJ2-3; a weak D match, TRBD1 (6 bases). CDR3 length equals 14 residues. V was cut by 7 bases and J by 3 bases, with 14 bases left in between. CDR1 and CDR2 from the germline V gene are MNHNY and SVGAGI (reference sequence). CDR3 sequence reads: CASNKGTSTDTQYF. For the CDR3, the DNA is TGTGCCAGCAATAAAGGGACATCTACAGATACGCAGTATTTT.

In this sample, this clone turned up a few times. The chain carries TRBV27 and TRBJ1-5; 9 bases are shared with TRBD1. Trimming took 5 bases from V and 3 from J; bases not matched to a gene: 8. The CDR3 is 16 amino acids. Per germline, CDR1 MNHEY and CDR2 SMNVEV (reference sequence). CDR3 sequence reads: CASSPRTGVANQPQHF. In DNA, the CDR3 is TGTGCCAGCAGTCCGAGGACAGGGGTAGCCAATCAGCCCCAGCATTTT.

CDR3 residues: CATSRDGGGTYEQYF. CDR3 sequence (DNA): TGTGCCACCAGCAGAGATGGCGGCGGGACCTACGAGCAGTACTTC. The genes are TRBV15 and TRBJ2-7; D might be TRBD2 (6 bases). The germline V gene encodes CDR1 LNHNV and CDR2 YYDKDF (reference sequence). This CDR3 comprises 15 residues. Trimming shortened V by 0 bases and J by 2 bases, and 11 bases separated the two germline ends.

The rearrangement joins TRBV6-6 to TRBJ1-3; 7 nucleotides agree with TRBD1. With 8 bases clipped from V and 0 bases from J, the junction kept 7 bases outside the gene matches. The germline gives CDR1 MNHNY, CDR2 SVGAGI (reference sequence). The CDR3 sequence is 15 residues long. The DNA of the CDR3 is TGTGCCAGCTCGGGACAGCGGGTCTCTGGAAACACCATATATTTT. Translating gives CASSGQRVSGNTIYF.

The J gene is TRBJ2-5, the V gene TRBV5-6; D might be TRBD2 (7 bases). In germline, CDR1 is SGHDT, CDR2 YYEEEE. This CDR3 contains 14 residues. Trimming stripped 4 bases from V and 2 bases from J, with 12 bases between. The CDR3 region is CASSHAGAQETQYF. The DNA for the CDR3 is TGTGCCAGCAGCCATGCGGGGGCACAAGAGACCCAGTACTTC.

This sequence joins TRBV5-1 and TRBJ2-3, with D possibly matching TRBD1 (5 bases). Germline lookup yields CDR1 SGHRS and CDR2 YFSETQ. V was pared by 4 bases and J by 0 bases, with 9 bases between. The CDR3 consists of 14 residues. The CDR3 region has the DNA TGCGCCAGCAGCCTTCCAGGGAGCACAGATACGCAGTATTTT. Translating gives CASSLPGSTDTQYF.

The chain joins TRBV14 to TRBJ2-1; D might be TRBD2 (6 bases). CDR3 length: 14 residues. Germline lookup yields CDR1 SGHDN and CDR2 FVKESK. V dropped 4 bases and J dropped 6 bases, with 13 bases sitting between them. The CDR3: CASSLLAAFNEQFF. CDR3 nucleotide sequence: TGTGCCAGCAGCCTGTTAGCGGCTTTCAATGAGCAGTTCTTC.

V gene TRBV11-2 combines with J gene TRBJ2-3; 8 bases line up with TRBD1. Per germline, CDR1 SGHAT and CDR2 FQNNGV. Trimming took 5 bases from V and 9 from J; bases not matched to a gene: 7. The length of the CDR3 is 13 residues. The CDR3 reads CASSVGQDQTQYF. Written as DNA, the CDR3 is TGTGCCAGCAGCGTGGGACAGGACCAAACGCAGTATTTT.